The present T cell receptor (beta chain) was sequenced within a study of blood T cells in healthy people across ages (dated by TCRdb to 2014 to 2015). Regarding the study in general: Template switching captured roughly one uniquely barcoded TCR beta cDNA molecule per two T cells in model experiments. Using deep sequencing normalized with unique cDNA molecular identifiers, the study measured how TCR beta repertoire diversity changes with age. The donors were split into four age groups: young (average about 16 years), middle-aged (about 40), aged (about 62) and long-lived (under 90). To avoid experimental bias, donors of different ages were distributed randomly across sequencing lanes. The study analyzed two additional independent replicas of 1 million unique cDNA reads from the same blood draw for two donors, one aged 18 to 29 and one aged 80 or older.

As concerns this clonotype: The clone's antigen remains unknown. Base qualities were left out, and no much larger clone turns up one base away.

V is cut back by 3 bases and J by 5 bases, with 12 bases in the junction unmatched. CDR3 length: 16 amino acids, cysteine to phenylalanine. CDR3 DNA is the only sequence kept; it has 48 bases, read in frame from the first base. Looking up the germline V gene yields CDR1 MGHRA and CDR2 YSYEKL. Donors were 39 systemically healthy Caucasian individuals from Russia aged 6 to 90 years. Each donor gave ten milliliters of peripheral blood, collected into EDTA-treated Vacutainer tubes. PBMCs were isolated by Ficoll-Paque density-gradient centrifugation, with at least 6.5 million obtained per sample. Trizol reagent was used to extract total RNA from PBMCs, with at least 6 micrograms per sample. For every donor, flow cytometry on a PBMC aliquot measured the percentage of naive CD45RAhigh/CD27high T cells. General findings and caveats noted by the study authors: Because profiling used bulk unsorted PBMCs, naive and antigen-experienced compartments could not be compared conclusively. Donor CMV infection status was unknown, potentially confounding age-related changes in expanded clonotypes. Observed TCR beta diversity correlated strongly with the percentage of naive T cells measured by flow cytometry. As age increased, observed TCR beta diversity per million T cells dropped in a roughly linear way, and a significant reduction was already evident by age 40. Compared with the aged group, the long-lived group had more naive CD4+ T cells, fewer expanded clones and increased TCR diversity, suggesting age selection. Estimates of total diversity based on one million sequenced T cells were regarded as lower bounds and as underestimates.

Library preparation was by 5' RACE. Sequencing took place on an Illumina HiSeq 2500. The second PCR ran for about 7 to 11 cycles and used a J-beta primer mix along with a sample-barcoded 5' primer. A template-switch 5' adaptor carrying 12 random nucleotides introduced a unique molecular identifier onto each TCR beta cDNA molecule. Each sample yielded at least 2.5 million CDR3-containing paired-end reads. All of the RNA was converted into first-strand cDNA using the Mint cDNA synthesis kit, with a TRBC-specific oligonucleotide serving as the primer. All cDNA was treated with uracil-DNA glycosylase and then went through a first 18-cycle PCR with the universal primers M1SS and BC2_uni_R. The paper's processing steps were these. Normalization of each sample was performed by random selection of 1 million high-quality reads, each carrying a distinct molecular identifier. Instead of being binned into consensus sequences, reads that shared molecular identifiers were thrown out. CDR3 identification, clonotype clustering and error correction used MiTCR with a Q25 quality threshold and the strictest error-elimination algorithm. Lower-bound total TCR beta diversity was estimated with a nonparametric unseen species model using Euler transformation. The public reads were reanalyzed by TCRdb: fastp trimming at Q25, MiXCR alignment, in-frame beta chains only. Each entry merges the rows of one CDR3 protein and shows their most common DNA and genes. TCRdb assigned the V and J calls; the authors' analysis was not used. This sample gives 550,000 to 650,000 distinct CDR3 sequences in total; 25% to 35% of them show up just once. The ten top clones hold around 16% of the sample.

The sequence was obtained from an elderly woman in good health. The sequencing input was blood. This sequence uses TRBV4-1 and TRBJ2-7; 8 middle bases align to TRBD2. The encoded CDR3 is CASSHARDSGIHEQYF. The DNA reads TGCGCCAGCAGCCATGCCCGCGATAGCGGGATCCACGAGCAGTACTTC.